This TCR beta chain was documented in a study of blood T cell repertoires in COVID-19. The overall study: Researchers got acute and convalescent COVID-19 samples from the United States, Italy and Spain.

Libraries were prepared by immunoSEQ multiplex PCR; TCRdb keeps only in-frame clonotypes and omits some of them. The sample has about 200,000 clones; roughly 82% are singletons. Study members were between about 18 and 100 years old and lived in some 26 US regions. The V and J ends lost 8 bases and 7 bases respectively, with 21 bases between them. The CDR3 extends over 14 amino acids. Germline CDR1 and CDR2: MNHEY and SVGAGI. The receptor's source is a middle-aged man with acute COVID-19. Sample: PBMCs or T cells enriched from blood (not recorded which). The chain couples TRBV6-5 to TRBJ2-7; D may be TRBD2 (6 bases). The CDR3 spells CASRYGSPGGEQYF. The CDR3 nucleotides read TGTGCCAGCCGGTACGGGTCCCCTGGGGGGGAGCAGTACTTC.